Following are 2 T cell receptor beta chains from one sample sequenced in a study of T cell responses to AZD1222 COVID-19 vaccine. Some clones are missing from TCRdb's copy, which holds only in-frame ones; the method was immunoSEQ multiplex PCR. The data show 100,000 to 150,000 clones, 85% to 95% seen once. This material consisted of peripheral blood, taken on day 0 of AZD1222 vaccination. The receptors shown here come from an adult in good health.

The V gene is TRBV15, the J gene TRBJ2-5; D perhaps matches TRBD2 (6 bases). In germline, CDR1 is LNHNV, CDR2 YYDKDF (reference sequence). Between the trimmed V and J ends, which lost 3 bases and 1 base, there was a span of 9 bases. The CDR3 is 14 residues long. The CDR3 region has the DNA TGTGCCACCAGCAGCGCGGGACGCCAAGAGACCCAGTACTTC. It is translated as CATSSAGRQETQYF.

This clone was detected once. V gene TRBV2 combines with J gene TRBJ2-7; 11 nucleotides align to TRBD1. V shed 6 bases, J shed 1 base, and the junction held 8 bases outside the gene matches. The CDR3 extends over 16 amino acids. CDR1 is SNHLY and CDR2 is FYNNEI in the germline V gene. Here the CDR3 DNA reads TGTGCCAGCAGGGCGAGGACAGGGGGCTTATCCTACGAGCAGTACTTC. Protein sequence: CASRARTGGLSYEQYF.